The T cell receptor beta chain described here comes from a study of Ad26.COV2.S vaccination and SARS-CoV-2 variants. The overall study: Donor was in the COV1001 Ad26.COV2.S trial arm. Ad26.COV2.S given intramuscularly, once or twice 56 days apart.

Treatment given: roughly 19 received Ad26.COV2.S at low or high dose, single or two shots; about 5 received placebo; per-sample allocation not given. Samples analyzed were those drawn on day 63 after the first vaccine or placebo injection. CDR1 and CDR2 from the germline V gene are KGHSH and LQKENI. V was pared by 4 bases and J by 5 bases, with 8 bases between. The CDR3 totals 13 residues. Profiled with immunoSEQ multiplex PCR; TCRdb holds only in-frame clones, not every one. The data show hundreds of thousands of clones, around 89% seen once. General study points: Spike-specific TCR breadth in vaccine recipients exceeded that seen in placebo recipients. Breadth and depth estimates from TCRs may understate total T cell responses.

Remarks on this clone: The antigen is undetermined.

The V call is TRBV18, the J call TRBJ1-4; unclear D gene. The sample in question was peripheral blood, obtained in a trial of Ad26.COV2.S vaccine versus placebo. This sequence originates from a person aged 18-60 years who received the Ad26.COV2.S COVID-19 vaccine or a placebo. The CDR3 spells CASSRQKNEKLFF. As DNA, the CDR3 is TGTGCCAGCTCACGGCAGAAGAATGAAAAACTGTTTTTT. Together with reference TRBV18 and TRBJ1-4, the CDR3 gives the full variable domain: NAGVMQNPRHLVRRRGQEARLRCSPMKGHSHVYWYRQLPEEGLKFMVYLQKENIIDESGMPKERFSAEFPKEGPSILRIQQVVRGDSAAYFCASSRQKNEKLFFGSGTQLSVL.